This T cell receptor beta chain was found in a study of blood T cell repertoires in COVID-19. This CDR3 is built from 15 residues. Germline loops: CDR1 SEHNR, CDR2 FQNEAQ (reference sequence). V was pared by 7 bases and J by 4 bases, with 10 bases of the junction left unmatched. The data were produced by immunoSEQ multiplex PCR, yet TCRdb's version contains in-frame clones alone and is incomplete. The sample records about 27,000 clones, approximately 83% being singletons. Sequenced input: peripheral blood. The receptor comes from a man between 65 and 85 years old with active COVID-19. The gene calls are TRBV7-9 and TRBJ1-2; 9 nucleotides match TRBD1. CDR3 in DNA: TGTGCCAGCACCCCCTGGGACAGGGCCGCCTATGGCTACACCTTC. As protein: CASTPWDRAAYGYTF.